These 27 T cell receptor beta chains share one sample of origin, sequenced in a study of tumor and adjacent non-tumor tissue in lung cancer. TCRbeta libraries were built with three rounds of nested PCR, modified from ARM-PCR. TCRdb reprocessed the multiplex PCR reads via MiXCR and lists one record per CDR3 protein. The top ten hold about half of the sample, which has under 95,000 distinct CDR3 sequences, approximately 81% seen once. This sample's RNA came from whole unsorted tissue. More than 3 cm separated this lung sample from the edge of the tumor. Sequencing was carried out using distant non-tumor lung tissue. The receptors derive from a man aged 60-69 years with non-small cell lung cancer.

This chain links TRBV6-5 with TRBJ2-7; D not certain. CDR3 size: 14 residues. V dropped 0 bases and J dropped 10 bases, with 16 bases sitting between them. CDR1 and CDR2 (germline): MNHEY, SVGAGI. The CDR3 region is CASSYSPSTVDQYF. CDR3 sequence (DNA): TGTGCCAGCAGTTACTCTCCCTCGACTGTCGATCAGTACTTC.

This clonotype was seen a single time. Germline and junction disagree at one end, which may indicate a read error. J is TRBJ1-5 and V is TRBV6-1; no firm D call. The length of the CDR3 is 12 residues. Germline CDR1 is MNHNS and CDR2 is SASEGT. The CDR3 here is CASSAGNQPQHF. DNA for the CDR3: TGCGCCAGCAGTGCGGGGAATCAGCCCCAGCATTTT.

A note on this clonotype: Germline and junction disagree at one end, which may indicate a read error. V is TRBV11-3 and J is TRBJ2-3, with D possibly TRBD1 on 6 matching bases. The CDR3 length is 15 residues. Germline V lookup: CDR1 SGHNT, CDR2 YENEEA. The CDR3 loop reads CASSLDKIQGDTQYF. The CDR3 DNA follows: TGTGCAAGCAGCTTAGATAAGATACAGGGAGATACGCAGTATTTT.

A note on this clonotype: This could be a read error, since a much larger clone is one nucleotide away. This chain joins TRBV6-1 and TRBJ2-7; D remains unclear. The CDR3 loop spans 10 amino acids. Trimming shortened V by 8 bases and J by 4 bases, and 6 bases separated the two germline ends. Germline V gene data show CDR1 as MNHNS and CDR2 as SASEGT. Here the CDR3 reads CASWGYEQYF. Here the CDR3 DNA reads TGTGCCAGCTGGGGATACGAGCAGTACTTC.

This sequence joins TRBV20-1 and TRBJ2-1; 9 positions agree with TRBD2. V trimming: 6 bases; J trimming: 5 bases; junction bases outside the gene matches: 11. The CDR3 is 15 amino acids. The germline V gene has CDR1 DFQATT and CDR2 SNEGSKA (reference sequence). In DNA form, the CDR3 reads TGCAGTGCAAAGGGACTAGCTACGGTCCACAATGAGCAGTTCTTC. Translation: CSAKGLATVHNEQFF.

A remark on this clonotype: In this CDR3 the conserved last residue, phenylalanine or tryptophan, is missing, so a read error is likely. The DNA is left out, because the CDR3 cannot be placed on it with certainty; the CDR3 is given as TCRdb lists it. This chain uses TRBV6-1 with TRBJ1-5; the table's D call, TRBD1, was not checked against the DNA. The CDR3 extends over 18 residues, inclusive of both ends. The germline CDR1 and CDR2 sequences are MNHNS and SASEGT. CDR3 amino acids: CASSVGPGTGYSNQLLHL.

This chain joins TRBV11-2 and TRBJ1-1; D is possibly TRBD1 (5 bases). The CDR3 is 14 amino acids. CDR1 SGHAT and CDR2 FQNNGV come from the germline V gene. The CDR3: CVSSLIARGTEAFF. The DNA for the CDR3 is TGTGTCAGTAGCTTAATCGCGAGGGGCACTGAAGCTTTCTTT.

Worth noting for this clonotype: A read error is likely, as this CDR3 ends without the conserved phenylalanine or tryptophan. This chain's CDR3 is CASCWQALNTEAFV. CDR3 sequence (DNA): TGTGCCAGTTGTTGGCAGGCGCTGAACACTGAAGCTTTCGTT. The genes are TRBV12-3 or TRBV12-4 and TRBJ1-1, with D unclear. The CDR3 is 14 amino acids. Trimming took off 9 bases at V and 0 bases at J, with 14 bases between the two ends.

Points on this clonotype: One end of the junction is discordant with germline, which a read error may explain. This chain links TRBV6-5 with TRBJ2-6, with 9 bases aligning to TRBD2. The CDR3 has 17 amino acids. Germline CDR1 is MNHEY and CDR2 is SVGAGI. The CDR3 DNA reads TGCGCCAGCAGTTTAGCGGGGGCCAACTCTGGGACCAACGTCCTGACTTTC. It yields the protein CASSLAGANSGTNVLTF.

Details on this clonotype: One end of the junction is discordant with germline, which a read error may explain. The V call is TRBV11-2, the J call TRBJ1-1, with no clear D. Germline-derived CDR1 and CDR2 are SGHAT and FQNNGV. The CDR3 is 13 residues long. The DNA of the CDR3 is TGTGCCGGCAGCTTAGATCACGGGACTGAAGCTTTCTTT. Protein product: CAGSLDHGTEAFF.

This clonotype was detected a few times. A read error is possible here, since a much larger clone lies one base away. The chain combines TRBV20-1 with TRBJ2-3, with D perhaps matching TRBD2 (5 bases). The CDR3 covers 12 residues. Trimming cost V 4 bases and J 6 bases, with 11 bases left between them. Germline V gene sequence: CDR1 DFQATT, CDR2 SNEGSKA (reference sequence). The CDR3 spells CSAIGLLDTQYF. The CDR3 DNA is TGCAGTGCTATCGGACTCTTGGATACGCAGTATTTT.

Concerning this clonotype: The junction differs from germline at one of its ends, possibly a read error. The rearrangement joins TRBV4-1 to TRBJ2-1; TRBD2 matches 11 bases. Germline CDR1 and CDR2: MGHRA and YSYEKL. This CDR3 is built from 18 residues. CDR3: CTSRRTSGSGTSYNEQFF. Written as DNA, the CDR3 is TGCACCAGCAGACGGACTAGCGGGTCTGGCACCTCCTACAATGAGCAGTTCTTC.

This clonotype was counted a few times. A much larger clone lies one base from this, so it may be a read error. This rearrangement joins TRBV20-1 to TRBJ1-5; TRBD1 might be the D (5 bases). Germline V lookup: CDR1 DFQATT, CDR2 SNEGSKA (reference sequence). The CDR3 is 15 residues long. CDR3 DNA: TGCAGTGTTAGAGATAGGCAGGGCTCAGCTCAGCCCCAGCATTTT. Translating gives CSVRDRQGSAQPQHF.

In regard to this clonotype: Given a much more abundant clone one base away, this may be a read error. The chain has TRBV14 and TRBJ1-4; possibly TRBD1 for D (5 bases). The CDR3 sequence is 13 residues long. Germline V lookup: CDR1 SGHDN, CDR2 FVKESK. This CDR3 is CGSSPRVGEKLFF. The CDR3, as DNA: TGTGGCAGCAGCCCCAGGGTGGGTGAAAAACTGTTTTTT.

The V and J genes are TRBV20-1 and TRBJ2-1; possibly TRBD2 for D (6 bases). Germline V gene lookup returns CDR1 DFQATT and CDR2 SNEGSKA (reference sequence). V lost 5 bases and J 0 bases, leaving 14 bases between the germline ends. The CDR3 is 15 amino acids. The CDR3 nucleotides read TGCAGTGCTGGAGGGCTAGCCGCCTCCTACAATGAGCAGTTCTTC. Translation: CSAGGLAASYNEQFF.

Turning to this clonotype: Compared with germline, one end of the junction differs, possibly owing to a read error. V is TRBV6-1 and J is TRBJ2-3, with 11 bases identical to TRBD2. The germline V gene encodes CDR1 MNHNS and CDR2 SASEGT. The CDR3 is 15 amino acids. CDR3: CASSELAGGTNTRYF. The CDR3 coding sequence is TGTGCCAGCAGTGAACTAGCGGGGGGCACAAATACGCGGTATTTT.

The CDR3 loop is CASSFTSDTGELFF. The CDR3 coding sequence is TGTGCCAGCAGCTTTACTAGCGACACCGGGGAGCTGTTTTTT. The genes are TRBV7-9 and TRBJ2-2; 7 bases align to TRBD2. The trim removed 3 bases at V and 3 bases at J, leaving 1 base unmatched. The CDR3 spans 14 residues. Per the germline V gene, CDR1 is SEHNR and CDR2 is FQNEAQ (reference sequence).

Worth noting for this clonotype: An end of the junction differs from the germline gene, which may be a read error. The rearrangement joins TRBV11-2 to TRBJ2-3; the match to TRBD2 covers 11 bases. The CDR3 has 16 amino acids. Germline CDR1 and CDR2: SGHAT and FQNNGV. DNA for the CDR3: TGTGCCAGCAGCCCGCCGGGACTAGCGGACACAGATACGCACTATTTT. Translation: CASSPPGLADTDTHYF.

By frequency in the sample, this clonotype is medium-sized. The chain carries TRBV11-2 and TRBJ1-1; D is ambiguous. V was clipped by 2 bases and J by 1 base, with 5 bases between them. The length of the CDR3 is 13 residues. Germline loops: CDR1 SGHAT, CDR2 FQNNGV. DNA of the CDR3: TGTGCCAGCAGCTTAAAGCGGAACACTGAAGCTTTCTTT. The encoded protein is CASSLKRNTEAFF.

With regard to this clonotype: It is likely a read error, because the conserved phenylalanine at the end of the CDR3 is missing. The chain employs TRBV11-2 and TRBJ2-5, with 7 nucleotides matching TRBD1. Per the germline V gene, CDR1 is SGHAT and CDR2 is FQNNGV. The CDR3 sequence is 14 residues long. CDR3 DNA: TGTGCCAGAAGCTCTGGACAGGACCAAGAGACCCAGTACTCC. It specifies CARSSGQDQETQYS.

Comments on this clonotype: Germline and junction disagree at one end, which may indicate a read error. V is TRBV28 and J is TRBJ2-5, with TRBD2 as a possible D gene (7 bases). CDR3 size: 15 residues. CDR1 MDHEN and CDR2 SYDVKM come from the germline V gene. The DNA of the CDR3 is TGTACCAGCAGTTTAAGGGGGGGAAGCCAAGAGACCCAGTACTTC. It is translated as CTSSLRGGSQETQYF.

As concerns this clonotype: This CDR3 is missing its conserved last phenylalanine or tryptophan, likely due to a read error. The chain joins TRBV11-2 to TRBJ2-5, with a tentative D call TRBD2 (7 bases). The CDR3 has 16 amino acids. The V gene's germline CDR1 is SGHAT and CDR2 FQNNGV. The V end was cut by 8 bases, the J end by 5 bases, with 24 bases between. The CDR3 DNA reads as TGTGCCAGCGGCCCCACAATGGGGGGGCCAAAGGAGACCCAGTACATC. It codes for CASGPTMGGPKETQYI.

With respect to this clonotype: The CDR3 end shows no conserved phenylalanine or tryptophan, and so a read error is likely. CDR3 DNA: TGTTCCAGCAGACCACCGGGGGCGGCGGGGACTGAAGCTTTCTCT. Its protein product is CSSRPPGAAGTEAFS. The chain combines TRBV5-4 with TRBJ1-1, with D possibly TRBD1 on 6 matching bases. The V gene's germline CDR1 is SGHNT and CDR2 YYREEE (reference sequence). This CDR3 spans 15 amino acids.

About this clonotype: A read error is likely, as this CDR3 ends without the conserved phenylalanine or tryptophan. The chain recombines TRBV28 with TRBJ2-6; D uncertain. The CDR3 has 16 residues. Germline values: CDR1 MDHEN, CDR2 SYDVKM. The V end lost 5 bases, the J end lost 0 bases, and 11 bases lay between the germline ends. CDR3 amino acids: CASSLSGSSGANVLTL. The CDR3 coding sequence is TGTGCCAGCAGTCTATCCGGTAGCTCTGGGGCCAACGTCCTGACTCTC.

The chain links TRBV11-2 to TRBJ2-1, with D unresolved. In germline, CDR1 is SGHAT, CDR2 FQNNGV. The V end was cut by 2 bases, the J end by 7 bases, with 6 bases between. The CDR3 length is 12 residues. CDR3 region: CASSLQQNEQFF. Written as DNA, the CDR3 is TGTGCCAGCAGCTTACAACAGAATGAGCAGTTCTTC.

This clonotype was seen a handful of times. Given a much more abundant clone one base away, this may be a read error. The chain employs TRBV6-5 and TRBJ1-1; D may be TRBD1 (5 bases). This CDR3 contains 12 residues. Germline V gene lookup returns CDR1 MNHEY and CDR2 SVGAGI. CDR3 protein: CACSYSGAEAFF. DNA for the CDR3: TGTGCCTGCAGTTACTCGGGGGCTGAAGCTTTCTTT.

This clonotype was recorded many times. The V call is TRBV6-1, the J call TRBJ1-1, with D hard to call. The CDR3 contains 13 residues. V was clipped by 2 bases and J by 12 bases, with 16 bases between them. Germline V lookup: CDR1 MNHNS, CDR2 SASEGT. CDR3 sequence reads: CASSETESYRTFF. Here the CDR3 DNA reads TGTGCCAGCAGTGAAACTGAGTCGTACCGGACTTTCTTT.